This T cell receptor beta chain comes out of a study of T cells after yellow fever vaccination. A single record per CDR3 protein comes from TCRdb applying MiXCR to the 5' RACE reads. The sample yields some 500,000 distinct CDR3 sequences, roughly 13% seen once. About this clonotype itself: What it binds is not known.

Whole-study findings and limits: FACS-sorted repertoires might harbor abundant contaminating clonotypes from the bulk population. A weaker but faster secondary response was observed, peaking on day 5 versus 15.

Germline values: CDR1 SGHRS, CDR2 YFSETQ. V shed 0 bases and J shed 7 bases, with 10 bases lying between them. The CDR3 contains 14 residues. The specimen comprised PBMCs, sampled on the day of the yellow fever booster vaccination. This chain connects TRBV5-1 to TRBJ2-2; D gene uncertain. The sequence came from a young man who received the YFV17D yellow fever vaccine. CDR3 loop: CASSLGDGDGELFF. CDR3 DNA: TGCGCCAGCAGCTTGGGAGACGGCGACGGGGAGCTGTTTTTT.